This TCR beta chain came from a study of Ad26.COV2.S vaccination and SARS-CoV-2 variants. The overall study: Each vaccinee took Ad26.COV2.S intramuscularly, once or twice 56 days apart. General study findings and limits: Spike-specific TCR breadth in vaccine recipients exceeded that seen in placebo recipients. Vaccinees reportedly had broad spike-specific CD8+ and CD4+ T cell responses.

Measured with immunoSEQ multiplex PCR; TCRdb has only the in-frame clones, and not every one. This sample has 400,000 to 450,000 clones, with 92% found just once. CDR1 and CDR2 from the germline V gene are SEHNR and FQNEAQ (reference sequence). The ends lost 5 bases at V and 5 bases at J; junction bases unmatched: 6. The CDR3 sequence is 13 residues long. Concerning this clone itself: The antigen remains unidentified.

Treatment noted: around 19 received Ad26.COV2.S at low or high dose, single or two shots; about five received placebo; per-sample allocation not given. Samples were taken on day 63 after the first vaccine or placebo injection. The sample came from a Boston adult aged 18-55 years. V usage is TRBV7-9 and J usage is TRBJ2-7; 7 positions agree with TRBD1. This clonotype was obtained from a person aged 18-65 years who received the Ad26.COV2.S COVID-19 vaccine or a placebo. Sequenced here: peripheral blood, sampled in a trial of Ad26.COV2.S vaccine versus placebo. CDR3 nucleotides: TGTGCCAGCAGCCTGGGACAGCTAAACGAGCAGTACTTC. Translating gives CASSLGQLNEQYF. The full variable domain, with the rest looked up from reference TRBV7-9 and TRBJ2-7, is DTGVSQNPRHKITKRGQNVTFRCDPISEHNRLYWYRQTLGQGPEFLTYFQNEAQLEKSRLLSDRFSAERPKGSFSTLEIQRTEQGDSAMYLCASSLGQLNEQYFGPGTRLTVT.